This is a list of T cell receptor beta chains from one sample in a study of blood T cell repertoires in COVID-19. TCRdb's table, derived via immunoSEQ multiplex PCR, lists solely in-frame clones and lacks some. The sample lists 130,000 to 150,000 clones, around 84% occurring once. The specimen sequenced was peripheral blood. The receptors come from a man in his 60s with active or convalescent COVID-19. The CDR3 runs from the conserved cysteine through the conserved F or W. Fields, in order: V gene, clone size, J gene, D gene, CDR3 protein, CDR3 DNA. The D gene is left open where the match is weak. Clone sizes are given selectively: once, few, many, or a class where the clone is expanded.

v_gene: TRBV27; abundance: NA; j_gene: TRBJ1-5; d_gene: TRBD1; CDR3aa: CASRPGQGERPQHF; CDR3nt: TGTGCCAGCAGACCCGGACAGGGCGAAAGGCCCCAGCATTTT
v_gene: TRBV28; abundance: NA; j_gene: TRBJ1-4; d_gene: NA; CDR3aa: CASSLPPGANEKLFF; CDR3nt: TGTGCCAGCAGTTTGCCGCCGGGGGCTAATGAAAAACTGTTTTTT
v_gene: TRBV3-1/TRBV3-2; abundance: NA; j_gene: TRBJ2-3; d_gene: NA; CDR3aa: CASSQQNTDTQYF; CDR3nt: TGTGCCAGCAGCCAGCAGAACACAGATACGCAGTATTTT
v_gene: TRBV6-4; abundance: NA; j_gene: TRBJ1-1; d_gene: NA; CDR3aa: CASSALTGMAEAFF; CDR3nt: TGTGCCAGCAGTGCCTTGACGGGGATGGCTGAAGCTTTCTTT
v_gene: TRBV5-4; abundance: NA; j_gene: TRBJ2-3; d_gene: TRBD2; CDR3aa: CASKTSGTDTQYF; CDR3nt: TGTGCCAGCAAGACTAGCGGGACAGATACGCAGTATTTT
v_gene: TRBV5-1; abundance: NA; j_gene: TRBJ2-5; d_gene: NA; CDR3aa: CASSLNPRKETQYF; CDR3nt: TGCGCCAGCAGCTTGAACCCGAGGAAGGAGACCCAGTACTTC
v_gene: TRBV6-1; abundance: NA; j_gene: TRBJ1-1; d_gene: NA; CDR3aa: CASSDNFMNTEAFF; CDR3nt: TGTGCCAGCAGTGATAACTTCATGAACACTGAAGCTTTCTTT
v_gene: TRBV6-6; abundance: NA; j_gene: TRBJ1-1; d_gene: NA; CDR3aa: CASSYSIVQGTEAFF; CDR3nt: TGTGCCAGCAGTTACTCGATAGTCCAGGGAACTGAAGCTTTCTTT
v_gene: TRBV18; abundance: NA; j_gene: TRBJ1-6; d_gene: NA; CDR3aa: CASSPRSLDNSPLHF; CDR3nt: TGTGCCAGCTCACCACGCAGTCTCGATAATTCACCCCTCCACTTT
v_gene: TRBV14; abundance: NA; j_gene: TRBJ1-1; d_gene: NA; CDR3aa: CASSQSPGAYTEAFF; CDR3nt: TGTGCCAGCAGCCAATCTCCAGGGGCGTACACTGAAGCTTTCTTT
v_gene: TRBV11-3; abundance: many; j_gene: TRBJ2-1; d_gene: TRBD2; CDR3aa: CASSPSGTNNEQFF; CDR3nt: TGTGCCAGCAGCCCTAGCGGGACCAACAATGAGCAGTTCTTC
v_gene: TRBV4-3; abundance: NA; j_gene: TRBJ2-5; d_gene: NA; CDR3aa: CASSQDHDSFETQYF; CDR3nt: TGCGCCAGCAGCCAAGACCACGACAGTTTCGAGACCCAGTACTTC
v_gene: TRBV28; abundance: NA; j_gene: TRBJ2-5; d_gene: NA; CDR3aa: CASSLSGRAETQYF; CDR3nt: TGTGCCAGCAGTTTATCGGGCAGGGCAGAGACCCAGTACTTC
v_gene: TRBV4-2; abundance: NA; j_gene: TRBJ1-3; d_gene: NA; CDR3aa: CASSRAGNTIYF; CDR3nt: TGTGCCAGCAGCCGGGCGGGAAACACCATATATTTT
v_gene: TRBV5-8; abundance: few; j_gene: TRBJ1-5; d_gene: NA; CDR3aa: CASSKTVSQGQPQHF; CDR3nt: TGTGCCAGCAGCAAAACAGTTTCGCAAGGTCAGCCCCAGCATTTT
v_gene: TRBV18; abundance: few; j_gene: TRBJ2-5; d_gene: NA; CDR3aa: CASSPGRVETQYF; CDR3nt: TGTGCCAGCTCACCAGGCAGGGTTGAGACCCAGTACTTC
v_gene: TRBV19; abundance: few; j_gene: TRBJ2-1; d_gene: TRBD1; CDR3aa: CASSMDRWTYNEQFF; CDR3nt: TGTGCCAGTAGTATGGACAGGTGGACCTACAATGAGCAGTTCTTC
v_gene: TRBV11-2; abundance: NA; j_gene: TRBJ1-3; d_gene: TRBD1; CDR3aa: CASSIDRGGSGNTIYF; CDR3nt: TGTGCCAGCAGCATCGACAGGGGTGGATCTGGAAACACCATATATTTT